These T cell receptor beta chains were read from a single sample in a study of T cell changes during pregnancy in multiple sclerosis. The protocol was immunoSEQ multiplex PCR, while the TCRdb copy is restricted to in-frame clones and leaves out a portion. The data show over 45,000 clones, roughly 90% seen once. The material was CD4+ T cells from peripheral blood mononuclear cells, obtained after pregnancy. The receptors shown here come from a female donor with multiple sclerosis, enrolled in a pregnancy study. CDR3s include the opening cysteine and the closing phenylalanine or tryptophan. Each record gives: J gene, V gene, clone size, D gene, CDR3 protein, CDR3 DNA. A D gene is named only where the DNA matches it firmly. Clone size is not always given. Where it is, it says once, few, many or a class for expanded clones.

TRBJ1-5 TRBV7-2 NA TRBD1 CASDRTGGHQPQHF TGTGCCAGCGATAGGACAGGGGGACATCAGCCCCAGCATTTT
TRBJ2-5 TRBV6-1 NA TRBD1 CASSRDRDETQYF TGTGCCAGCTCCCGGGACAGGGACGAGACCCAGTACTTC
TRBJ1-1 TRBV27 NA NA CASSLSVDTEAFF TGTGCCAGCAGTTTATCTGTCGACACTGAAGCTTTCTTT
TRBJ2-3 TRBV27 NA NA CASSLSSELRTDTQYF TGTGCCAGCAGTTTATCTAGCGAACTGCGCACAGATACGCAGTATTTT
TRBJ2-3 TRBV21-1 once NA CASSKGVRHSTDTQYF TGTGCCAGCAGCAAAGGAGTGCGACATAGCACAGATACGCAGTATTTT
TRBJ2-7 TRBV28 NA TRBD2 CASRKSGTYEQYF TGTGCCAGCAGGAAAAGCGGGACCTACGAGCAGTACTTC
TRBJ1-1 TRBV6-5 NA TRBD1 CASRQTGTGKNQAFF TGTGCCAGCAGACAGACCGGGACAGGGAAAAATCAAGCTTTCTTT
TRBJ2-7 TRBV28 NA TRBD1 CASSAYRDRVLEQYF TGTGCCAGCAGTGCATACCGGGACAGGGTCCTCGAGCAGTACTTC
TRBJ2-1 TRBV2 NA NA CASSVVVTTYNEQFF TGTGCCAGCAGTGTCGTGGTGACTACATACAATGAGCAGTTCTTC
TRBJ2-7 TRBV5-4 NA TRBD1 CASSPRGQKYEQYF TGTGCCAGCAGTCCGAGGGGACAGAAGTACGAGCAGTACTTC
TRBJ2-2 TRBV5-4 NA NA CASSRKPNRVNTGELFF TGTGCCAGCAGCCGCAAACCAAACAGGGTGAACACCGGGGAGCTGTTTTTT
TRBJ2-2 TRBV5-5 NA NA CASSFRDTNTGELFF TGTGCCAGCAGCTTTCGGGACACGAACACCGGGGAGCTGTTTTTT
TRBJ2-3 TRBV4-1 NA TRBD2 CASSQDLAGGPVF TGCGCCAGCAGCCAAGATCTAGCGGGAGGGCCGGTATTT